This T cell receptor beta chain was documented in a study of Graves' ophthalmopathy and Graves' hyperthyroidism. Points from the study as a whole: In blood appeared most of the expanded thyroid clonotypes whose frequency exceeded 0.001.

Germline V CDR1 and CDR2: DFQATT, SNEGSKA (reference sequence). This CDR3 contains 13 residues. If patients had other autoimmune diseases, uncontrolled infections, pregnancy or lactation, they were excluded. Diagnosis relied on clinical symptoms, serum thyroxine, TRAb, thyroid ultrasound and orbital computed tomography. The authors amplified TCR beta CDR3 regions, and they did so from RNA transcripts for repertoire sequencing. Scientists carried out first-round RT-PCR using HTBI primers and then a second-round multiplex PCR. TCRdb fed the multiplex PCR reads into MiXCR, producing one record per CDR3 protein. The sample contains some 750,000 distinct CDR3 sequences, 40% of which appear only once. This clonotype is a singleton in its sample. What it binds is not known. This could be a read error, since a much larger clone is one nucleotide away.

The receptor was derived from an adult man with Graves' ophthalmopathy. The sample consisted of peripheral blood. V usage is TRBV20-1 and J usage is TRBJ1-2; tentative D call: TRBD1 (5 bases). The CDR3 protein is CSAKHQGLSGYPF. As DNA, the CDR3 is TGCAGTGCTAAGCATCAGGGTTTGTCTGGCTACCCCTTC.